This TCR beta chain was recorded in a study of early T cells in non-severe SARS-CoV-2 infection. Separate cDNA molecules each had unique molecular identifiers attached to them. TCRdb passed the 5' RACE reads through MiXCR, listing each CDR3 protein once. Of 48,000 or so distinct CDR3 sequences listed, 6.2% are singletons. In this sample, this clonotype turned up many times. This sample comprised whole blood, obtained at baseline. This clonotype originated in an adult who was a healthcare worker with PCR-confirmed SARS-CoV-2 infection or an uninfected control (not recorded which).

The CDR3 DNA sequence: TGTGCCAGCAGTTTATCTGACAGGAGCAACACTGAAGCTTTCTTT. It translates to CASSLSDRSNTEAFF. The chain joins TRBV28 to TRBJ1-1, with D perhaps matching TRBD1 (6 bases). Trimming left V 1 base short and J 2 bases short, with 11 bases between. Germline V gene data show CDR1 as MDHEN and CDR2 as SYDVKM. The CDR3 consists of 15 residues.